One sample yielded the 6 T cell receptor beta chains listed below, sequenced in a study of T cell responses to AZD1222 COVID-19 vaccine. Clones were read by immunoSEQ multiplex PCR, and TCRdb kept only the in-frame ones, dropping some. The sample includes roughly 85,000 clones, nearly 90% of them seen just once. The specimen comprised peripheral blood, sampled on day 0 of MenACWY control vaccination. Every receptor here comes from an adult in good health.

The V and J genes are TRBV11-2 and TRBJ2-2; D is unclear. Trimming took off 3 bases at V and 4 bases at J, with 12 bases between the two ends. The CDR3 runs 15 residues. Looked up from germline, CDR1 is SGHAT and CDR2 is FQNNGV. The CDR3 nucleotides read TGTGCCAGCAGCTTGTACCCCGGCGGCACCGGGGAGCTGTTTTTT. Residues: CASSLYPGGTGELFF.

V is TRBV6-5 and J is TRBJ2-7; 7 bases align to TRBD1. Germline V gene lookup returns CDR1 MNHEY and CDR2 SVGAGI. This CDR3 has 15 amino acids. Trimming removed 2 bases from V and 5 bases from J; junction bases left unmatched: 9. CDR3 amino acids: CASSYTQGLSDEQYF. For the CDR3, the DNA is TGTGCCAGCAGTTACACACAGGGGTTAAGCGACGAGCAGTACTTC.

J is TRBJ2-1 and V is TRBV11-3; D uncertain. This CDR3 comprises 15 residues. From germline, CDR1 is SGHNT and CDR2 YENEEA. The V end lost 2 bases, the J end lost 0 bases, and 8 bases lay between the germline ends. For the CDR3, the DNA is TGTGCCAGCAGCTTATCCCAGAGCTCCTACAATGAGCAGTTCTTC. Protein product: CASSLSQSSYNEQFF.

The chain couples TRBV3-1 (or the pseudogene TRBV3-2) to TRBJ1-6; a possible D gene is TRBD1 (5 bases). Germline loops: CDR1 LGHDT, CDR2 YNNKEL (reference sequence). The CDR3 has 14 residues. Between the trimmed V and J ends, which lost 4 bases and 10 bases, there was a span of 14 bases. CDR3 DNA: TGTGCCAGCAGCCCTGCCCAGGGTGGGTCACCCCTCCACTTT. This gives the protein CASSPAQGGSPLHF.

The chain has TRBV5-1 and TRBJ1-3; D remains ambiguous. V lost 0 bases and J lost 2, with 6 bases in between. The germline gives CDR1 SGHRS, CDR2 YFSETQ. The CDR3 has 14 amino acids. CDR3 sequence (DNA): TGCGCCAGCAGCTTGGACTCAGCTGGAAACACCATATATTTT. It is translated as CASSLDSAGNTIYF.

In its sample, this clone was seen a few times. The V and J genes are TRBV21-1 and TRBJ2-7; TRBD2, as called in the table, went unchecked against the DNA. TRBV21-1 is a listed pseudogene. The CDR3 has 15 residues. The CDR3 reads CASSKAGTRSYEQYF. The CDR3 coding sequence is TGTGCCAGCAGCAAAGCAGGGACTAGATCCTACGAGCAGTACTTC.